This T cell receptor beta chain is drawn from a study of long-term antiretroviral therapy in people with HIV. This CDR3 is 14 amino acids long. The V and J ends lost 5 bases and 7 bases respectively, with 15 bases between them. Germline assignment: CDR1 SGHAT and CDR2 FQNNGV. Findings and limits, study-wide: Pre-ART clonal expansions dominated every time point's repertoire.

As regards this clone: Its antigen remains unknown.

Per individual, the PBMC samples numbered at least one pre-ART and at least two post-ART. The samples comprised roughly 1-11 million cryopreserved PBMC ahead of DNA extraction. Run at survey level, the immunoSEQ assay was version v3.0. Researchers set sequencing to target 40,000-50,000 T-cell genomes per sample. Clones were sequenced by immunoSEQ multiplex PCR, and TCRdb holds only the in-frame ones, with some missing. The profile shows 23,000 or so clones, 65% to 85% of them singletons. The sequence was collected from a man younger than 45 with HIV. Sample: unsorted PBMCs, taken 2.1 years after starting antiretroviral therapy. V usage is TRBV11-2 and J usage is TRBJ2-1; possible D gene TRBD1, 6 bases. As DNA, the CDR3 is TGTGCCAGCAGCCGACAGGTGTCGGGGAATGAGCAGTTCTTC. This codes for CASSRQVSGNEQFF.